This is a list of T cell receptor beta chains from one sample in a study of T-cell reconstitution after alpha-beta-depleted transplantation in children. TCRdb independently ran MiXCR on the PCR reads; one entry per CDR3 protein. The sample lists roughly 500,000 distinct CDR3 sequences; approximately 12% were seen once. The sequenced sample was PBMCs from the stem cell graft donor, obtained from the stem cell graft. Receptors originate from a human donor who donated a stem cell graft to a child with combined immunodeficiency. The CDR3 runs from the conserved cysteine through the conserved F or W. The D gene is left open where the match is weak. Part of the rows lack a size; the others show once, few, many or a class for expanded clones.

CDR3 | DNA | J | size | V | D
CASSLRASQMSGELFF | TGTGCCAGCAGCTTAAGGGCTAGCCAAATGTCCGGGGAGCTGTTTTTT | TRBJ2-2 | many | TRBV7-2 | NA
CATSRDMAGGNEQFF | TGTGCCACCAGCAGAGATATGGCAGGGGGCAATGAGCAGTTCTTC | TRBJ2-1 | many | TRBV15 | TRBD1
CATSRVLTAYEQYF | TGTGCCACCAGCAGGGTATTAACAGCCTACGAGCAGTACTTC | TRBJ2-7 | many | TRBV15 | NA
CASGRDGPQHF | TGTGCCAGCGGACGGGATGGGCCCCAGCATTTT | TRBJ1-5 | many | TRBV7-9 | NA
CASAGDRGQGYTF | TGTGCCAGCGCCGGGGACAGGGGGCAAGGCTACACCTTC | TRBJ1-2 | few | TRBV2 | TRBD1
CASSFPNTEAFF | TGTGCCAGCAGCTTCCCGAACACTGAAGCTTTCTTT | TRBJ1-1 | many | TRBV7-2 | NA
CASSLDRGNTEAFF | TGTGCCAGCAGTTTAGACAGGGGGAACACTGAAGCTTTCTTT | TRBJ1-1 | many | TRBV12-3/TRBV12-4 | TRBD1
CASSPATSGAHGDEQYF | TGTGCCAGCAGCCCCGCAACTAGCGGAGCCCACGGTGACGAGCAGTACTTC | TRBJ2-7 | many | TRBV3-1 | TRBD2
CATSESGEDQETQYF | TGTGCCACCAGCGAATCGGGGGAGGACCAAGAGACCCAGTACTTC | TRBJ2-5 | many | TRBV24-1 | NA
CASSLNSDYNSPLHF | TGTGCCAGCAGCCTAAATTCGGATTATAATTCACCCCTCCACTTT | TRBJ1-6 | NA | TRBV7-8 | NA
CASSQDIAGANTEAFF | TGTGCCAGCAGCCAAGATATTGCAGGGGCGAACACTGAAGCTTTCTTT | TRBJ1-1 | NA | TRBV3-1 | NA
CAIGFSPSGSRETQYF | TGTGCCATCGGATTTTCCCCTAGCGGGAGCCGGGAGACCCAGTACTTC | TRBJ2-5 | many | TRBV10-3 | TRBD2
CSAEGGPERRGYTF | TGCAGCGCCGAGGGGGGTCCTGAGCGACGTGGCTACACCTTC | TRBJ1-2 | NA | TRBV29-1 | NA
CSAPPSGTGGRNEQFF | TGCAGTGCTCCTCCATCCGGGACAGGGGGCCGAAATGAGCAGTTCTTC | TRBJ2-1 | NA | TRBV20-1 | TRBD1
CASSPGTSATDTQYF | TGTGCCAGCAGCCCCGGGACTAGCGCCACAGATACGCAGTATTTT | TRBJ2-3 | many | TRBV7-9 | TRBD2